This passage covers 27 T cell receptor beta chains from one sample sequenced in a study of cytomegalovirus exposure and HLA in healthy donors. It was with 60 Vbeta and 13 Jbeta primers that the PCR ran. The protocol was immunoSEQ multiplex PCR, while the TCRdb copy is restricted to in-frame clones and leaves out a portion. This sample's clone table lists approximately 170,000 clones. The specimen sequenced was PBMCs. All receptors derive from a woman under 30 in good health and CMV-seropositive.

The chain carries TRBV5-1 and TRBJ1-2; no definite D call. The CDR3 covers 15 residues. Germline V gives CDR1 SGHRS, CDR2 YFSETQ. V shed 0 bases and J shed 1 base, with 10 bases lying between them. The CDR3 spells CASSLDATINYGYTF. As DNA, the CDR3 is TGCGCCAGCAGCTTGGATGCGACAATTAACTATGGCTACACCTTC.

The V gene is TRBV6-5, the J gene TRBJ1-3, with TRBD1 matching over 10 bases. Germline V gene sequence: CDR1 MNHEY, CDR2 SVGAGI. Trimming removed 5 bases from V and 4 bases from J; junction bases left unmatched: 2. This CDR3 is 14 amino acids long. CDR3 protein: CASSLTGGGNTIYF. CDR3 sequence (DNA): TGTGCCAGCAGTCTGACAGGGGGCGGAAACACCATATATTTT.

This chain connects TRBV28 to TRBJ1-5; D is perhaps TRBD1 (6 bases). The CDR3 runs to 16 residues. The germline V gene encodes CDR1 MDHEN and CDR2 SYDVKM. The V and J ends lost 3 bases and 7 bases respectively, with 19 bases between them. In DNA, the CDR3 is TGTGCCAGCAGTTTCTCCTTAACAGGGACGGGGCAGCCCCAGCATTTT. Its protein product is CASSFSLTGTGQPQHF.

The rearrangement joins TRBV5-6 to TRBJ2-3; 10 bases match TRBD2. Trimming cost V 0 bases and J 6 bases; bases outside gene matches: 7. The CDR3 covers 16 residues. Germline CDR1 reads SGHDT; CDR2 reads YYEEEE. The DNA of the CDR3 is TGTGCCAGCAGCTTGGTACCTAGCGGGAGTCGGGATACGCAGTATTTT. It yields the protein CASSLVPSGSRDTQYF.

The CDR3 DNA reads TGTGCCAGCAGCTCTGGCAGAGGGAGGGGCGAGCAGTACTTC. The encoded protein is CASSSGRGRGEQYF. The rearrangement links TRBV5-8 to TRBJ2-5, with TRBD2 matching over 7 bases. The J call may be incorrect, as the DNA end agrees better with TRBJ2-7. CDR3 size: 14 residues. Looked up from germline, CDR1 is SGHTS and CDR2 is YDEGEE.

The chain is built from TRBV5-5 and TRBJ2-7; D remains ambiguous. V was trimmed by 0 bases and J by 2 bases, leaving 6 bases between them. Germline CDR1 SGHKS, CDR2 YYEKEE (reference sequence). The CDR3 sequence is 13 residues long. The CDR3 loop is CASSLDGTYEQYF. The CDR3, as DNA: TGTGCCAGCAGCTTGGACGGTACCTACGAGCAGTACTTC.

The CDR3 DNA reads as TGTGCCAGTAGCCTGGGGACTAGCGGGGCCCGCACAGATACGCAGTATTTT. It encodes CASSLGTSGARTDTQYF. This rearrangement joins TRBV19 to TRBJ2-3; 13 positions match TRBD2. Germline-derived CDR1 and CDR2 are LNHDA and SQIVND (reference sequence). The CDR3 has 17 residues. V gave up 6 bases and J gave up 1 base; unmatched junction bases: 7.

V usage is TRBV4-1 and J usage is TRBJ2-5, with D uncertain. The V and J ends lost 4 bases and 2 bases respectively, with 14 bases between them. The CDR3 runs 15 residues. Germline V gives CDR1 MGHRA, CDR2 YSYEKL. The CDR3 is CASSRRPLVQETQYF. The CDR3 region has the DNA TGCGCCAGCAGCCGGCGTCCTCTAGTACAAGAGACCCAGTACTTC.

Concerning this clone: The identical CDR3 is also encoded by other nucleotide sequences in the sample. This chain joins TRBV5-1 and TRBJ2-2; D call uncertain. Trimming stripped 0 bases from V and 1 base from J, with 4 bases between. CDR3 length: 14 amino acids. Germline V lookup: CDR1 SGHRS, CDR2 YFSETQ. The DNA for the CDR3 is TGCGCCAGCAGCTTGGCAGGGAACACCGGGGAGCTGTTTTTT. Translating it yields CASSLAGNTGELFF.

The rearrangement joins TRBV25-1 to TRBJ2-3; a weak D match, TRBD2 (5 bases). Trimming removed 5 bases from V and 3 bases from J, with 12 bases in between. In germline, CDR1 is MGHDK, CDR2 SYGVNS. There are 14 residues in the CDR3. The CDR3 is CASSPYEGTDTQYF. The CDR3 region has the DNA TGTGCCAGCAGTCCCTACGAGGGAACAGATACGCAGTATTTT.

CDR3 nucleotides: TGTGCCAGCAGCTTATCAGGGGGGCCTTACAATGAGCAGTTCTTC. This codes for CASSLSGGPYNEQFF. V is TRBV7-2 and J is TRBJ2-1; TRBD1 might be the D (7 bases). CDR1 is SGHTA, CDR2 FQGNSA, per germline. Trimming pared 2 bases from V and 4 bases from J, leaving 12 bases between. The CDR3 totals 15 residues.

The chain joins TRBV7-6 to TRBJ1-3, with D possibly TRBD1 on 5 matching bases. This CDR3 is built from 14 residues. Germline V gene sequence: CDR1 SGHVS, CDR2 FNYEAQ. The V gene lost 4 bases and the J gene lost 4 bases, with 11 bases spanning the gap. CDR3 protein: CASSSPRQGNTIYF. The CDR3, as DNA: TGTGCCAGCAGCTCCCCTCGACAGGGAAACACCATATATTTT.

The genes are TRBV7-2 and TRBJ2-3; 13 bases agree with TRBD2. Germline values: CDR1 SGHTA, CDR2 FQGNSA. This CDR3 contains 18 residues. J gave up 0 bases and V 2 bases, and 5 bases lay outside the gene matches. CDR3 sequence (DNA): TGTGCCAGCAGCTTACAAGGGACTAGCGGGGATAGCACAGATACGCAGTATTTT. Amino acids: CASSLQGTSGDSTDTQYF.

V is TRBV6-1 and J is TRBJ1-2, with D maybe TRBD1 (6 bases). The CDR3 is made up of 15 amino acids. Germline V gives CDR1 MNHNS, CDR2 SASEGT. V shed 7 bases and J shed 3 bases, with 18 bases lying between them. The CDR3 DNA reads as TGTGCCAGCATTTCACAGGGTCGGGGGGACTATGGCTACACCTTC. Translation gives CASISQGRGDYGYTF.

CDR3 nucleotides: TGTGCCAGCAGCTTTAACTACGAGCAGTACTTC. Translating it yields CASSFNYEQYF. The chain has TRBV5-6 and TRBJ2-7; unclear D gene. Germline V gives CDR1 SGHDT, CDR2 YYEEEE. V gave up 2 bases and J gave up 3 bases, with 3 bases separating them. The CDR3 has 11 amino acids.

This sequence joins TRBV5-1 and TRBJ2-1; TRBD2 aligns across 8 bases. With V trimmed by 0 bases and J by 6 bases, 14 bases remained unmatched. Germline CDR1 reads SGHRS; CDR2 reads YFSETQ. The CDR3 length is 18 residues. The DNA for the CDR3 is TGCGCCAGCAGCTTGGGAGTAGCGGGGAAATACTATAGCAATGAGCAGTTCTTC. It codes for CASSLGVAGKYYSNEQFF.

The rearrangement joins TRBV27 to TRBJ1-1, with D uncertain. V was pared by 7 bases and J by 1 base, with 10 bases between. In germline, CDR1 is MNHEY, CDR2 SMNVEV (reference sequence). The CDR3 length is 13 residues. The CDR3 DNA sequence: TGTGCCAGCACACAACTAGGGAACACTGAAGCTTTCTTT. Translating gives CASTQLGNTEAFF.

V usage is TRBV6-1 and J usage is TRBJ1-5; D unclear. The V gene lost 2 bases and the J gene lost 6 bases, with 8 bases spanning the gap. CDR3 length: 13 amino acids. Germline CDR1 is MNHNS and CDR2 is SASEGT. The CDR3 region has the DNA TGTGCCAGCAGTGAACGGGGAACTCAGCCCCAGCATTTT. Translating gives CASSERGTQPQHF.

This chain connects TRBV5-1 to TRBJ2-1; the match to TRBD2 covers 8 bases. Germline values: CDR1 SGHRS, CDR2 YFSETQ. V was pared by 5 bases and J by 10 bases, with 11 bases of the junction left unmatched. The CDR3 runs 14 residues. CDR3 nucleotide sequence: TGCGCCAGCAGAGACGGGACGGGGGGGTCCGAGCAGTTCTTC. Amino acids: CASRDGTGGSEQFF.

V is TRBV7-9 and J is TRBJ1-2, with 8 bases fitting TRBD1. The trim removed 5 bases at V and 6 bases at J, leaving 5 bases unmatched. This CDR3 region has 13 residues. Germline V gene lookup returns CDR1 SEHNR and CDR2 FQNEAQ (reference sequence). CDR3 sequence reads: CASSPDRVDGYTF. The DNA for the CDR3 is TGTGCCAGCAGCCCGGACAGGGTGGATGGCTACACCTTC.

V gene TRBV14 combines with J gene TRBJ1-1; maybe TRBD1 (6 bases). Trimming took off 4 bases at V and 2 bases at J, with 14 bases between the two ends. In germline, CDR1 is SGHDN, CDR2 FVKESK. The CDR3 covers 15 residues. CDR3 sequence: CASSPLYRANTEAFF. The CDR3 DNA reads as TGTGCCAGCAGCCCATTATACAGGGCCAACACTGAAGCTTTCTTT.

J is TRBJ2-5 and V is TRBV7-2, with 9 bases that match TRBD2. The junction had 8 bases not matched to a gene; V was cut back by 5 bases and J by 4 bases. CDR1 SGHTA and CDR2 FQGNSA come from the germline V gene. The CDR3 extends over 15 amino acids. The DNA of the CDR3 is TGTGCCAGCAGCCCCGAGGGACTAGCCAGAGAGACCCAGTACTTC. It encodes CASSPEGLARETQYF. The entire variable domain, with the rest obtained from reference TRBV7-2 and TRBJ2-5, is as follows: GAGVSQSPSNKVTEKGKDVELRCDPISGHTALYWYRQSLGQGLEFLIYFQGNSAPDKSGLPSDRFSAERTGGSVSTLTIQRTQQEDSAVYLCASSPEGLARETQYFGPGTRLLVL.

The CDR3 nucleotides read TGTGCCACCAGCAAAGGCGGCGGGAGGGCAGGGGATACGCAGTATTTT. It encodes CATSKGGGRAGDTQYF. J is TRBJ2-3 and V is TRBV15; the match to TRBD2 covers 9 bases. Germline loops: CDR1 LNHNV, CDR2 YYDKDF (reference sequence). CDR3 length: 16 amino acids. V shed 4 bases, J shed 6 bases, and the junction held 11 bases outside the gene matches. The entire variable domain, with the rest obtained from reference TRBV15 and TRBJ2-3, is as follows: DAMVIQNPRYQVTQFGKPVTLSCSQTLNHNVMYWYQQKSSQAPKLLFHYYDKDFNNEADTPDNFQSRRPNTSFCFLDIRSPGLGDTAMYLCATSKGGGRAGDTQYFGPGTRLTVL.

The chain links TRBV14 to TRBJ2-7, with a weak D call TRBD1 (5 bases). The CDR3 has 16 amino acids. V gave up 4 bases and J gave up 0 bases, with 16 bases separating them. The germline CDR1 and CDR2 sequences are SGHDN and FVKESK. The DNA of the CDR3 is TGTGCCAGCAGCCGAGTGCCGGCGACAGTCTCCTACGAGCAGTACTTC. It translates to CASSRVPATVSYEQYF.

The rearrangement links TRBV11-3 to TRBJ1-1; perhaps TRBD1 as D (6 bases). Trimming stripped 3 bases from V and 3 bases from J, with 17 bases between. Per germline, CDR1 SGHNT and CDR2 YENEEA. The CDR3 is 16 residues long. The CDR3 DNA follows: TGTGCCAGCAGCTTTCTACAGGGTGGGTTTTACACTGAAGCTTTCTTT. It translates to CASSFLQGGFYTEAFF.

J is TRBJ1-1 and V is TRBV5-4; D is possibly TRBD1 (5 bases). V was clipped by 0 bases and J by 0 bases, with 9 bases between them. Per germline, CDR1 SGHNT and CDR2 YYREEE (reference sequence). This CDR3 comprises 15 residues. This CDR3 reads CASSLAGRVNTEAFF. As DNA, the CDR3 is TGTGCCAGCAGCTTGGCCGGCAGGGTGAACACTGAAGCTTTCTTT.

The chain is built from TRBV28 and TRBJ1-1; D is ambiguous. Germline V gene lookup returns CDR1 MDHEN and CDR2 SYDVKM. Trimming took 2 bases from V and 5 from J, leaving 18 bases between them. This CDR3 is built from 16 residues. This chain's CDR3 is CASSLGFTGGITEAFF. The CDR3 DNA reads TGTGCCAGCAGTTTAGGCTTCACCGGCGGTATTACTGAAGCTTTCTTT.